Sequencing of this TCR beta chain was carried out in a study of blood T cell repertoires in COVID-19. The overall study: The United States, Italy and Spain were the sources of the acute and convalescent COVID-19 samples. T cells, B-cell-depleted T cells, or PBMCs supplied cDNA or gDNA.

This CDR3 has 14 residues. The germline CDR1 and CDR2 sequences are SEHNR and FQNEAQ (reference sequence). J gave up 7 bases and V 5 bases, and 5 bases lay outside the gene matches. Original processing notes: Estimated nucleated cell counts came from reference gene primer amplification. The protocol was immunoSEQ multiplex PCR, while the TCRdb copy is restricted to in-frame clones and leaves out a portion. That table furnishes V, J and clone size, whereas the DNA furnished D and trimming. The table has about 140,000 clones, 70% to 90% seen once. This clone has a handful of counts. Sequencing was done on a sample of peripheral blood. This TCR came from a man aged 50-60 years with acute or convalescent COVID-19. The rearrangement joins TRBV7-9 to TRBJ1-6; 7 positions match TRBD1. The CDR3 DNA is TGTGCCAGCAGCGCCGGGACAGCAAATTCACCCCTCCACTTT. It is translated as CASSAGTANSPLHF.